Given below is one T cell receptor beta chain in context. The sample carries other DNA sequences with the same CDR3. V trimming: 4 bases; J trimming: 4 bases; junction bases outside the gene matches: 3. Per germline, CDR1 SGHNT and CDR2 YYREEE (reference sequence). The CDR3 totals 13 residues. The sample comes from a study of blood T cell repertoires in COVID-19. Study-level information: Sites in the United States, Italy and Spain provided acute and convalescent COVID-19 samples. The analysed material was cDNA or gDNA that came from T cells, B-cell-depleted T cells, or PBMCs.

Original processing notes: Cell counts per sample came from amplifying reference gene primers. Repertoires were generated with immunoSEQ multiplex PCR, while TCRdb's copy carries only in-frame clones and drops some. The V and J calls and the clone size are those of that table, but D and trimming were determined from the DNA. The sample consists of approximately 110,000 clones, around 89% of them appearing once. Input material: peripheral blood. The rearrangement uses TRBV5-4 and TRBJ1-2; 8 bases are a match to TRBD1. The TCR was taken from a woman aged 45-60 years with acute or convalescent COVID-19. CDR3: CASSLDRGYGYTF. CDR3 in DNA: TGTGCCAGCAGCCTCGACAGGGGCTATGGCTACACCTTC.